Listed below are T cell receptor beta chains from one sample, sequenced in a study of preoperative IRX-2 immunotherapy in early breast cancer. Profiling relied on immunoSEQ multiplex PCR, and the TCRdb table lists in-frame clones only, not all of them. The repertoire holds around 5,600 clones, with approximately 58% as singletons. This specimen was tumor tissue, taken before IRX-2 immunotherapy. These receptors all come from a human donor with breast cancer. Both conserved end residues are part of each CDR3. A D gene is named only where the DNA matches it firmly. The size field is filled for only some rows; it gives once, few, many or a size class.

J gene: TRBJ1-4
clone size: -
V gene: TRBV6-8
D gene: -
CDR3 DNA: TGTGCCAGCAGTTACAACCCGCCAACTAATGAAAAACTGTTTTTT
CDR3 protein: CASSYNPPTNEKLFF

J gene: TRBJ1-5
clone size: once
V gene: TRBV28
D gene: -
CDR3 DNA: TGTGCCAGCAGTACCCATGGGGCGGGCAATCAGCCCCAGCATTTT
CDR3 protein: CASSTHGAGNQPQHF

J gene: TRBJ1-1
clone size: -
V gene: TRBV30
D gene: TRBD1
CDR3 DNA: TGTGCCTGGAGTGGAGGGGGCGCGGAAGCTTTCTTT
CDR3 protein: CAWSGGGAEAFF

J gene: TRBJ1-1
clone size: -
V gene: TRBV28
D gene: -
CDR3 DNA: TGTGCCAGCAGTTTAGGCAGCCGCCGGATCACTGAAGCTTTCTTT
CDR3 protein: CASSLGSRRITEAFF

J gene: TRBJ2-4
clone size: few
V gene: TRBV11-3
D gene: TRBD2
CDR3 DNA: TGTGCCAGCAGATCCGGGATCGCGGGAGGGGGCGAAAACATTCAGTACTTC
CDR3 protein: CASRSGIAGGGENIQYF

J gene: TRBJ1-1
clone size: -
V gene: TRBV6-8
D gene: -
CDR3 DNA: TGTGCCAGCAGTTACTATACGGGGCTGGGCAGAGACACTGAAGCTTTCTTT
CDR3 protein: CASSYYTGLGRDTEAFF

J gene: TRBJ2-3
clone size: -
V gene: TRBV18
D gene: -
CDR3 DNA: TGTGCCAGCTCACCATCGGGGGCAGATACGCAGTATTTT
CDR3 protein: CASSPSGADTQYF

J gene: TRBJ1-1
clone size: few
V gene: TRBV14
D gene: -
CDR3 DNA: TGTGCCAGCAGCCAAGTACAGCAGAACACTGAAGCTTTCTTT
CDR3 protein: CASSQVQQNTEAFF

J gene: TRBJ2-5
clone size: -
V gene: TRBV5-1
D gene: -
CDR3 DNA: TGCGCCAGCAGCTTGGAACAGCCCGTGAGGGAGACCCAGTACTTC
CDR3 protein: CASSLEQPVRETQYF

J gene: TRBJ2-2
clone size: -
V gene: TRBV15
D gene: TRBD2
CDR3 DNA: TGTGCCACCAGCAGGTCCCCGGGTCGCGGGAGCGCGAACACCGGGGAGCTGTTTTTT
CDR3 protein: CATSRSPGRGSANTGELFF

J gene: TRBJ1-3
clone size: few
V gene: TRBV7-1
D gene: -
CDR3 DNA: TGTGCCAGCAGGGATCGATCTGGAAACACCATATATTTT
CDR3 protein: CASRDRSGNTIYF

J gene: TRBJ2-7
clone size: once
V gene: TRBV11-3
D gene: TRBD1
CDR3 DNA: TGTGCCAGCAGCCCTACGGCGGGACAGGGCTACGAGCAGTACTTC
CDR3 protein: CASSPTAGQGYEQYF

J gene: TRBJ2-7
clone size: few
V gene: TRBV23-1
D gene: -
CDR3 DNA: TGCGCCAGCAGCTGGGACAAAGCCTACGAGCAGTACTTC
CDR3 protein: CASSWDKAYEQYF

J gene: TRBJ1-4
clone size: -
V gene: TRBV6-8
D gene: -
CDR3 DNA: TGTGCCAGCAGTGCGGGGGCAACTAATGAAAAACTGTTTTTT
CDR3 protein: CASSAGATNEKLFF

J gene: TRBJ2-3
clone size: -
V gene: TRBV5-1
D gene: TRBD2
CDR3 DNA: TGCGCCAGCAGCTTGCGGGAGGGCCTGGATACGCAGTATTTT
CDR3 protein: CASSLREGLDTQYF

J gene: TRBJ2-7
clone size: -
V gene: TRBV19
D gene: TRBD2
CDR3 DNA: TGTGCCAGTAGTGCCAAAGCGGGAGCTCCCTACGAGCAGTACTTC
CDR3 protein: CASSAKAGAPYEQYF

J gene: TRBJ2-7
clone size: -
V gene: TRBV11-3
D gene: TRBD1
CDR3 DNA: TGTGCCAGCAGAAGAGGGACAGGGGGCGGCGAGCAGTACTTC
CDR3 protein: CASRRGTGGGEQYF

J gene: TRBJ2-3
clone size: -
V gene: TRBV19
D gene: -
CDR3 DNA: TGTGCCAGTAGTATATACGCGCTCGCGGATACGCAGTATTTT
CDR3 protein: CASSIYALADTQYF

J gene: TRBJ1-2
clone size: -
V gene: TRBV19
D gene: TRBD1
CDR3 DNA: TGTGCCAGTAGGACAGGGGACGGCTACACCTTC
CDR3 protein: CASRTGDGYTF

J gene: TRBJ2-7
clone size: few
V gene: TRBV11-3
D gene: TRBD1
CDR3 DNA: TGTGCCAGCAGCATCCAACAGGGGGCTGGGAGCATTTACGAGCAGTACTTC
CDR3 protein: CASSIQQGAGSIYEQYF

J gene: TRBJ2-6
clone size: -
V gene: TRBV29-1
D gene: -
CDR3 DNA: TGCAGCGCTGGTACAGGGCTTGGGGCCAACGTCCTGACTTTC
CDR3 protein: CSAGTGLGANVLTF

J gene: TRBJ1-5
clone size: few
V gene: TRBV6-8
D gene: -
CDR3 DNA: TGTGCCAGCAGCCCAACTTTCACCCCTGACTCTCAGCCCCAGCATTTT
CDR3 protein: CASSPTFTPDSQPQHF

J gene: TRBJ2-7
clone size: few
V gene: TRBV18
D gene: -
CDR3 DNA: TGTGCCAGCTCACCAGGGAAGGGTAGCAGGTACGAGCAGTACTTC
CDR3 protein: CASSPGKGSRYEQYF

J gene: TRBJ2-7
clone size: -
V gene: TRBV6-8
D gene: -
CDR3 DNA: TGTGCCAGCGGCCGGGGGCCGGCCGAGCAGTACTTC
CDR3 protein: CASGRGPAEQYF

J gene: TRBJ2-1
clone size: few
V gene: TRBV6-8
D gene: -
CDR3 DNA: TGTGCCAGCAGTCCCCCAAGGACGTACAATGAGCAGTTCTTC
CDR3 protein: CASSPPRTYNEQFF

J gene: TRBJ2-5
clone size: once
V gene: TRBV19
D gene: TRBD1
CDR3 DNA: TGTGCCAGTAGTCTGGGGACGGGACAGCAAGAGACCCAGTACTTC
CDR3 protein: CASSLGTGQQETQYF

J gene: TRBJ2-2
clone size: -
V gene: TRBV18
D gene: -
CDR3 DNA: TGTGCCAGCTCATCCTACAGGGACACCGGGGAGCTGTTTTTT
CDR3 protein: CASSSYRDTGELFF

J gene: TRBJ2-1
clone size: -
V gene: TRBV15
D gene: -
CDR3 DNA: TGTGCCACCCGCCCTGCGGATTTGAGCTCCTACAATGAGCAGTTCTTC
CDR3 protein: CATRPADLSSYNEQFF

J gene: TRBJ1-4
clone size: -
V gene: TRBV7-1
D gene: TRBD1
CDR3 DNA: TGTGCCAGCAGCTCCGGGACAGAGAATGAAAAACTGTTTTTT
CDR3 protein: CASSSGTENEKLFF

J gene: TRBJ2-7
clone size: -
V gene: TRBV29-1
D gene: -
CDR3 DNA: TGCAGCGCTGCAAGACAGGAAGGTTACGAGCAGTACTTC
CDR3 protein: CSAARQEGYEQYF

J gene: TRBJ2-2
clone size: -
V gene: TRBV18
D gene: -
CDR3 DNA: TGTGCCAGCTCACCCTGGGGCTCCGGGGAGCTGTTTTTT
CDR3 protein: CASSPWGSGELFF

J gene: TRBJ2-5
clone size: few
V gene: TRBV6-8
D gene: -
CDR3 DNA: TGTGCCAGCAGTTACCGGTCGGGAGTACTTGAGACCCAGTACTTC
CDR3 protein: CASSYRSGVLETQYF

J gene: TRBJ2-7
clone size: -
V gene: TRBV19
D gene: TRBD1
CDR3 DNA: TGTGCCAGTAGCTCAGGGGGCCTTAGCTACGAGCAGTACTTC
CDR3 protein: CASSSGGLSYEQYF

J gene: TRBJ2-7
clone size: -
V gene: TRBV19
D gene: -
CDR3 DNA: TGTGCCAGTAGTATCCGCGACGGCTCCTACGAGCAGTACTTC
CDR3 protein: CASSIRDGSYEQYF

J gene: TRBJ2-5
clone size: -
V gene: TRBV7-1
D gene: -
CDR3 DNA: TGTGCCAGCAGCTTGGACTCCGGGTCAGAGACCCAGTACTTC
CDR3 protein: CASSLDSGSETQYF

J gene: TRBJ2-7
clone size: few
V gene: TRBV28
D gene: -
CDR3 DNA: TGTGCCAGCAGTTCCCGGGACCGTCGATCCTACGAGCAGTACTTC
CDR3 protein: CASSSRDRRSYEQYF

J gene: TRBJ1-2
clone size: -
V gene: TRBV5-1
D gene: TRBD1
CDR3 DNA: TGCGCCAGCAGCGCCGTCCAGACAGGGGGCCACGGCTACACCTTC
CDR3 protein: CASSAVQTGGHGYTF

J gene: TRBJ2-7
clone size: -
V gene: TRBV28
D gene: -
CDR3 DNA: TGTGCCAGCAACCAAAGGGGAGCCACCTACGAGCAGTACTTC
CDR3 protein: CASNQRGATYEQYF

J gene: TRBJ2-1
clone size: -
V gene: TRBV2
D gene: TRBD2
CDR3 DNA: TGTGCCAGCAGCGTGGGCGGGAGCTCCTACAATGAGCAGTTCTTC
CDR3 protein: CASSVGGSSYNEQFF

J gene: TRBJ2-7
clone size: once
V gene: TRBV4-1
D gene: -
CDR3 DNA: TGCGCCAGCAGCGTGAGCTCCTACGAGCAGTACTTC
CDR3 protein: CASSVSSYEQYF

J gene: TRBJ2-7
clone size: medium-sized
V gene: TRBV19
D gene: -
CDR3 DNA: TGTGCCAGTAGTATACAGCCAGATTCCTACGAGCAGTACTTC
CDR3 protein: CASSIQPDSYEQYF

J gene: TRBJ2-1
clone size: few
V gene: TRBV11-3
D gene: TRBD2
CDR3 DNA: TGTGCCAGCAGCCCCAGACTAGCGGGAGCCGAGCAGTTCTTC
CDR3 protein: CASSPRLAGAEQFF

J gene: TRBJ2-5
clone size: -
V gene: TRBV6-8
D gene: TRBD2
CDR3 DNA: TGTGCCAGCAATTCGGGACTAGCGGGAGAAGAGACCCAGTACTTC
CDR3 protein: CASNSGLAGEETQYF

J gene: TRBJ2-5
clone size: few
V gene: TRBV18
D gene: -
CDR3 DNA: TGTGCCAGCTCACCCGGGTACCAAGAGACCCAGTACTTC
CDR3 protein: CASSPGYQETQYF

J gene: TRBJ2-7
clone size: few
V gene: TRBV28
D gene: -
CDR3 DNA: TGTGCCAGCAGTTTCCGGGGAAACGAGCAGTACTTC
CDR3 protein: CASSFRGNEQYF

J gene: TRBJ2-2
clone size: -
V gene: TRBV28
D gene: -
CDR3 DNA: TGTGCCAGCAGTTTATTTGGACAGAACACCGGGGAGCTGTTTTTT
CDR3 protein: CASSLFGQNTGELFF

J gene: TRBJ2-7
clone size: medium-sized
V gene: TRBV6-8
D gene: TRBD2
CDR3 DNA: TGTGCCAGCAGTACCGCCAGTAGCGGGATCCCCTACGAGCAGTACTTC
CDR3 protein: CASSTASSGIPYEQYF

J gene: TRBJ2-7
clone size: -
V gene: TRBV18
D gene: TRBD2
CDR3 DNA: TGTGCCAGCTCACTACCCGGGACTAGCGGGAGTTACGAGCAGTACTTC
CDR3 protein: CASSLPGTSGSYEQYF

J gene: TRBJ2-7
clone size: -
V gene: TRBV7-7
D gene: -
CDR3 DNA: TGTGCCAGCAGCTTAGGAGGCGGGTACTCCTACGAGCAGTACTTC
CDR3 protein: CASSLGGGYSYEQYF

J gene: TRBJ2-7
clone size: medium-sized
V gene: TRBV19
D gene: -
CDR3 DNA: TGTGCCAGTAGTATGCAGCCTGACTCCTACGAGCAGTACTTC
CDR3 protein: CASSMQPDSYEQYF

J gene: TRBJ2-3
clone size: -
V gene: TRBV28
D gene: TRBD1
CDR3 DNA: TGTGCCAGCAGTCCACACAACAGGGGGGCAGATACGCAGTATTTT
CDR3 protein: CASSPHNRGADTQYF

J gene: TRBJ1-1
clone size: large
V gene: TRBV6-8
D gene: -
CDR3 DNA: TGTGCCAGCAGACTCACAGAGAACACTGAAGCTTTCTTT
CDR3 protein: CASRLTENTEAFF